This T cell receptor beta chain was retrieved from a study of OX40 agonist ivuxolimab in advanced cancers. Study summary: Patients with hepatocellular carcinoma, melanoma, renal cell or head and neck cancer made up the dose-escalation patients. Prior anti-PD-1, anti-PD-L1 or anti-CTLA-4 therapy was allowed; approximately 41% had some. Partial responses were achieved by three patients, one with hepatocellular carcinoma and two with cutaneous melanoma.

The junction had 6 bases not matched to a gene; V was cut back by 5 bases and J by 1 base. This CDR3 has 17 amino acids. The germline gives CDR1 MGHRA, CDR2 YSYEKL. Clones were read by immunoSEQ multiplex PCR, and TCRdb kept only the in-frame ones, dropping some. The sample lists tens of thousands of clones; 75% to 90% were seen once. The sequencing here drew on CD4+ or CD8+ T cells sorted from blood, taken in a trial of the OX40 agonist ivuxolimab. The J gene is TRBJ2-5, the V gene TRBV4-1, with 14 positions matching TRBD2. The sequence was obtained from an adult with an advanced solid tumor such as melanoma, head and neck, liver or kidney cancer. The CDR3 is CASSLRTSGGPQETQYF. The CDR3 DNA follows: TGCGCCAGCAGCTTACGGACTAGCGGGGGGCCCCAAGAGACCCAGTACTTC.